The source of this T cell receptor (beta chain) is a study of T cell responses to AZD1222 COVID-19 vaccine (dated by TCRdb to 2020 to 2023). General notes on the study: AZD1222 recipients given second doses at about 4 weeks or at about 12 weeks were pooled, since spike-specific TCR depth and breadth were not found to differ between the two schedules. A total of 233 trial participants underwent TCR sequencing, of whom about 210 received two doses of AZD1222 and about 25 received two doses of the MenACWY control vaccine. Trial participants were enrolled by age into subgroups of 18-55, 56-69 and 70-plus years, and roughly 150, 30 and 60 TCR-sequenced participants, respectively, were included in these subgroups. Paper-wide results and their limitations: Only five or six AZD1222 recipients were SARS-CoV-2 seropositive at baseline, limiting conclusions about previously exposed vaccinees. Reportedly, almost half of the unique spike-specific TCRs recognized epitopes lying outside the regions that are mutated in the B.1.351 and B.1.1.7 variants. Because no samples from the day 14 peak response were available, repertoires could be characterized only after the peak T cell response. After two AZD1222 doses, spike-specific TCR breadth and depth were significantly higher than at day 0 and than in MenACWY recipients. The vaccine-associated CD4 TCRs covered the entire spike protein, and the dominant responses fell in regions 160-218 and 743-854. Most participants were white British and females outnumbered males, and the authors suggested that clonal diversity may have been underestimated. In the small 56-69-year group, the increase in depth fell short of significance, most likely because of low power.

The time point label corresponds to: baseline before first vaccination. The vaccinee samples were drawn from two UK trials, COV001 and COV002, one of which was a single-blind randomized controlled phase 2/3 trial testing AZD1222 (ChAdOx1 nCoV-19) in healthy adults. For TCRbeta chain sequencing, PBMC samples from trial participants were taken at day 0 and at day 28 after the second dose. The CDR3 regions of human TCRbeta chains were analyzed by immunosequencing. As for the original processing: Repertoire TCRs were checked for matches against a reference library of SARS-CoV-2-specific TCRs that had been generated using the MIRA antigen-specificity platform. Breadth was defined as the fraction of unique TCRs that were SARS-CoV-2-associated. Depth was defined as the fraction of total T cells that were SARS-CoV-2-associated. Using the MIRA data, every spike-specific TCR was mapped to the spike region that the TCR reacted to and assigned to either a CD4 or a CD8 class. Log10-transformed breadth and depth values were compared by one-way ANOVA with Sidak's multiple comparisons tests. TCRdb obtained this table from immuneACCESS and retained in-frame rearrangements with V and J assigned. These tables miss some clones; where compared with another copy, unresolved V genes account for less than half of the shortfall, and the remainder is unexplained. V and J calls and clone size follow that table, whereas D and trimming were derived from the DNA. Present in this sample are around 120,000 clones, under 90% of which were seen just once. The ten largest clonotypes hold 4.4% of the sample.

Ends trimmed: V by 6 bases, J by 8 bases; bases unmatched to a gene: 10. From cysteine to phenylalanine, the CDR3 is 15 amino acids long. Only the CDR3 region is kept as DNA, spanning 45 bases read in frame from base 1. The germline V gene (reference sequence) supplies CDR1 WNHNN and CDR2 SYGVQD. Notes on this clone: Its antigen remains undetermined. Qualities for individual bases were not recorded, and no much larger clone is one base off.

The TCR was taken from an adult in good health. The rearrangement joined TRBV10-1 to TRBJ2-1; TRBD2 aligns with 10 central bases. Specimen: peripheral blood, collected on day 0 of AZD1222 vaccination. For the CDR3, the sequence is CASSGTSAAKDEQFF. The nucleotides read TGCGCCAGCAGCGGGACTAGCGCTGCTAAAGATGAGCAGTTCTTC.